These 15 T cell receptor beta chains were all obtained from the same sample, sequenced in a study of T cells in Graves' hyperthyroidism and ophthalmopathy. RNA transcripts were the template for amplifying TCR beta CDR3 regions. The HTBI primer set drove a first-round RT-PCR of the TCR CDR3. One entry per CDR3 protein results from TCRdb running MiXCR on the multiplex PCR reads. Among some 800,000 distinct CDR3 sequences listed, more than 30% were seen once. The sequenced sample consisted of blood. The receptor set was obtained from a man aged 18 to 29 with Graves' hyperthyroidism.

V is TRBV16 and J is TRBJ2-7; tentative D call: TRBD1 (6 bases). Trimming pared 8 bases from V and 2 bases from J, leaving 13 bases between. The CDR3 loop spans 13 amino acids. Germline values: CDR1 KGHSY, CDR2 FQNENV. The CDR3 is CASAGTTPYEQYF. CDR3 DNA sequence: TGTGCCAGCGCCGGGACAACACCCTACGAGCAGTACTTC.

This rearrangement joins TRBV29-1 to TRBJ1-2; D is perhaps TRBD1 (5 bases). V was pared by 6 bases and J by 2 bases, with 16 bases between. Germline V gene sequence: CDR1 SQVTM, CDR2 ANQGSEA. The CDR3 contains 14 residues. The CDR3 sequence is CSVGAGTANYGYTF. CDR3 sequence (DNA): TGCAGCGTAGGGGCAGGAACGGCCAACTATGGCTACACCTTC. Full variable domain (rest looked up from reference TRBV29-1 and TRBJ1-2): SAVISQKPSRDICQRGTSLTIQCQVDSQVTMMFWYRQQPGQSLTLIATANQGSEATYESGFVIDKFPISRPNLTFSTLTVSNMSPEDSSIYLCSVGAGTANYGYTFGSGTRLTVV.

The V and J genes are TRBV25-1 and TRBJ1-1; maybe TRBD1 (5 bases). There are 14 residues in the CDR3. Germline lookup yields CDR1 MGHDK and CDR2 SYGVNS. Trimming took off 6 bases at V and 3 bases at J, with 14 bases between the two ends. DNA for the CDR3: TGTGCCAGCAGCGGAAACCAAGGGGACACTGAAGCTTTCTTT. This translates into CASSGNQGDTEAFF.

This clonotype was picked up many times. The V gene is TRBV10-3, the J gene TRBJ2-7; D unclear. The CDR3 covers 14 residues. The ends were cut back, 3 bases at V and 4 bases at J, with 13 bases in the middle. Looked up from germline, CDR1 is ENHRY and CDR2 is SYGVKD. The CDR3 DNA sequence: TGTGCCATCAGTGAAGACTGGCAAGGGTACGAGCAGTACTTC. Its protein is CAISEDWQGYEQYF.

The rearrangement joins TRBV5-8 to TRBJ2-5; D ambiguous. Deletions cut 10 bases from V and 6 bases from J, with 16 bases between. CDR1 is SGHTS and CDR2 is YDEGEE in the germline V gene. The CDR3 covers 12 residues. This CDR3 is CAGKGYPKTQYF. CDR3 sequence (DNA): TGTGCCGGCAAGGGCTATCCGAAGACCCAGTACTTC.

Here the CDR3 reads CASSLGGSGRKRSYEQYF. The CDR3, as DNA: TGTGCCAGCAGCTTGGGGGGCAGTGGGAGAAAGAGGTCCTACGAGCAGTACTTC. The chain uses TRBV5-4 and TRBJ2-7; D assignment may be TRBD1 or TRBD2 (5 bases each). Germline assignment: CDR1 SGHNT and CDR2 YYREEE (reference sequence). V lost 0 bases and J lost 1, with 20 bases in between. CDR3 length equals 18 residues. The variable domain in full, completed from reference TRBV5-4 and TRBJ2-7, reads ETGVTQSPTHLIKTRGQQVTLRCSSQSGHNTVSWYQQALGQGPQFIFQYYREEENGRGNFPPRFSGLQFPNYSSELNVNALELDDSALYLCASSLGGSGRKRSYEQYFGPGTRLTVT.

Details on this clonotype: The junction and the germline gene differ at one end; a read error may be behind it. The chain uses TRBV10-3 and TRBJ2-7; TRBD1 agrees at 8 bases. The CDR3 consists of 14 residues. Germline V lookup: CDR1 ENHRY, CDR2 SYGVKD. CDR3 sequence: CAISSTGESCEQYF. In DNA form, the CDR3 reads TGTGCGATCAGCTCGACAGGGGAGTCCTGCGAGCAGTACTTC.

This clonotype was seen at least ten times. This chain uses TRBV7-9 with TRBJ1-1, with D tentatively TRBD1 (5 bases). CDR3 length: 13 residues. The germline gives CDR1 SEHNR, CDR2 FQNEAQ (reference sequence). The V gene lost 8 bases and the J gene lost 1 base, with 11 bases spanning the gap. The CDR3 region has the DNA TGTGCCAGCCTTGGCAGGGCGAACACTGAAGCTTTCTTT. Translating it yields CASLGRANTEAFF.

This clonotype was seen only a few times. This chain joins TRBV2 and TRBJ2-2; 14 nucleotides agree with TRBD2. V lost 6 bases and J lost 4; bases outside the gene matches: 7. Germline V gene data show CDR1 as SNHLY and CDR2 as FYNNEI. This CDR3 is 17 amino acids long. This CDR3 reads CASSDGLAGGITGELFF. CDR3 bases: TGTGCCAGCAGCGACGGACTAGCGGGGGGCATCACCGGGGAGCTGTTTTTT.

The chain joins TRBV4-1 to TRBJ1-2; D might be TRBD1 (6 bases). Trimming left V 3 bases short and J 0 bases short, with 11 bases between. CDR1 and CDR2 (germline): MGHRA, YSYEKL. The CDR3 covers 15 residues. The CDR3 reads CASSQTGLANYGYTF. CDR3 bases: TGCGCCAGCAGCCAGACAGGACTAGCTAACTATGGCTACACCTTC.

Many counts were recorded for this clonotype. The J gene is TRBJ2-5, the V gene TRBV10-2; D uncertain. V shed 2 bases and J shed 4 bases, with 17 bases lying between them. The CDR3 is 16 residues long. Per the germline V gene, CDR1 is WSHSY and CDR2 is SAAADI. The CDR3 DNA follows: TGCGCCAGCAGTGAGATGACTGACACCGGTGGAGAGACCCAGTACTTC. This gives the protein CASSEMTDTGGETQYF.

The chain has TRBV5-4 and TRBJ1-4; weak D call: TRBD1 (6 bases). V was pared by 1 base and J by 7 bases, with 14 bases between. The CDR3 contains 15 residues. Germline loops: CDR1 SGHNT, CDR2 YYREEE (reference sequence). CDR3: CASSLTGTNTEKLFF. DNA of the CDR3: TGTGCCAGCAGCTTGACAGGGACGAACACTGAAAAACTGTTTTTT.

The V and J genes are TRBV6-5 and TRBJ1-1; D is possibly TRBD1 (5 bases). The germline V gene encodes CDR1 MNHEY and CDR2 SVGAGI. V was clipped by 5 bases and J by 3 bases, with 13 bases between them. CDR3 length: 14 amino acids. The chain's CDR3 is CASSENAGYTEAFF. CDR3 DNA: TGTGCCAGCAGTGAAAACGCAGGGTACACTGAAGCTTTCTTT.

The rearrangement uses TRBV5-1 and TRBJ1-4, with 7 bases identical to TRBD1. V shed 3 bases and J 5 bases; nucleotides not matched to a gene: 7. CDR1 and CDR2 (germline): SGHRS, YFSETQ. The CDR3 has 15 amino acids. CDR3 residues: CASSSTGQKNEKLFF. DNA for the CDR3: TGCGCCAGCAGCTCGACGGGACAGAAAAATGAAAAACTGTTTTTT.

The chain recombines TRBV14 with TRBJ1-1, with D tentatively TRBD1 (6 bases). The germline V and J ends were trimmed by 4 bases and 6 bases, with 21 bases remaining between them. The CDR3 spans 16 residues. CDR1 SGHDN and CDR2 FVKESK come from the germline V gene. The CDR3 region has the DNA TGTGCCAGCAGCCTCCTAAGGGGGTCGGCAAACTCTGAAGCTTTCTTT. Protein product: CASSLLRGSANSEAFF.